This T cell receptor beta chain was observed in a study of human T cells and chemical hapten exposure. Overall study context: How much TCR each sample yielded varied, mostly because pooled library volumes differed slightly.

TCRdb itself ran the RACE reads through MiXCR, one entry per CDR3 protein. The table shows more than 90,000 distinct CDR3 sequences, with about an eighth occurring only once. The germline CDR1 and CDR2 sequences are LGHNA and YSLEER. V gave up 1 base and J gave up 4 bases, with 16 bases separating them. The CDR3 runs 16 residues. Time point defined: patch test 2, 6 weeks after DPC sensitization. Specified treatment: therapeutic diphenylcyclopropenone sensitization with weekly scalp DPC. This clonotype showed up many times. Antigen unknown. Overall study findings and caveats: Expanded TCRs produced significantly more large CDR3 similarity clusters than controls did.

The chain recombines TRBV4-3 with TRBJ2-5; the D gene could be TRBD1 or TRBD2 (6 bases each). This material consisted of whole blood, taken in connection with sensitization to the hapten diphenylcyclopropenone (DPC). The source is a woman between 35 and 50 years old with alopecia areata. Some clones in this sample may be carry-over from other donors' samples. CDR3 sequence: CASSQGISGALETQYF. The CDR3 DNA sequence: TGCGCCAGCAGCCAAGGGATCTCGGGGGCTCTAGAGACCCAGTACTTC.